The T cell receptor beta chain described here comes from a study of blood T cell repertoires in COVID-19. As for the study in general: Italy, Spain and the United States were the sources of the convalescent and acute COVID-19 samples.

Trimming pared 4 bases from V and 4 bases from J, leaving 18 bases between. The CDR3 sequence is 17 residues long. CDR1 is KGHDR, CDR2 SFDVKD, per germline. In the authors' workflow: Nucleated cell counts were estimated from reference gene primer amplification. Here immunoSEQ multiplex PCR was the method, and the copy in TCRdb shows in-frame clones only, minus some. Clone size and V and J calls were adopted from that table, with D and trimming inferred from the DNA. There are under 300,000 clones in the sample; roughly 80% occur only once, and 7.5% to 10% lies in the top ten. This clone has only one observation.

The sequencing sample was made of peripheral blood. The sequence was obtained from a woman in her 50s who had recovered from COVID-19. This chain links TRBV24-1 with TRBJ2-2; a weak D match, TRBD2 (6 bases). CDR3 in amino acids: CATSDHLIGGSTGELFF. The CDR3 DNA is TGTGCCACCAGTGACCACCTCATTGGGGGGAGCACCGGGGAGCTGTTTTTT.